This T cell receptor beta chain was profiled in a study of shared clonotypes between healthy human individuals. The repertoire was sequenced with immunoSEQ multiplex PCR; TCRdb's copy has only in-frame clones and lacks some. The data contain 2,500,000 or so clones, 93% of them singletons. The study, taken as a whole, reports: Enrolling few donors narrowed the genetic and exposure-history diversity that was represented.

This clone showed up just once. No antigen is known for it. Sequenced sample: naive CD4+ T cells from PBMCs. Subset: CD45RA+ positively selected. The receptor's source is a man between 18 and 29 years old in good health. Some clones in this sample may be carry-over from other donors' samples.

CDR3: CASRGQGILQETQYF. The CDR3 DNA is TGCGCCAGCAGGGGACAGGGAATACTCCAAGAGACCCAGTACTTC. The chain has TRBV5-1 and TRBJ2-5; 9 bases are a match to TRBD1. Per the germline V gene, CDR1 is SGHRS and CDR2 is YFSETQ. V shed 5 bases and J 1 base; nucleotides not matched to a gene: 6. This CDR3 contains 15 residues. Variable domain in full (rest from reference TRBV5-1 and TRBJ2-5): KAGVTQTPRYLIKTRGQQVTLSCSPISGHRSVSWYQQTPGQGLQFLFEYFSETQRNKGNFPGRFSGRQFSNSRSEMNVSTLELGDSALYLCASRGQGILQETQYFGPGTRLLVL.